Listed below are T cell receptor beta chains from one sample, sequenced in a study of response to subunit inactivated influenza vaccine. MiXCR, run by TCRdb on the RT-PCR reads, gives a single entry per CDR3 protein. The sample carries roughly 570,000 distinct CDR3 sequences, 11% to 15% recorded once. Specimen: PBMCs from blood, collected 12 days after vaccination. Source of these receptors: a man aged 50 to 60 who received an inactivated influenza vaccine. CDR3s leave out the opening cysteine and the closing phenylalanine or tryptophan. Fields, in order: V gene, J gene, clone size, CDR3 protein. Only part of the rows carry a size: once, few, many, or a class if the clone is expanded.

V gene: TRBV4-1; J gene: TRBJ1-3; clone size: few; CDR3 protein: ASSQDSSSLGVDTIY
V gene: TRBV11-2; J gene: TRBJ2-7; clone size: many; CDR3 protein: ASSLGPGGNEQY
V gene: TRBV11-2; J gene: TRBJ1-6; clone size: few; CDR3 protein: ASSLEGAISPLH
V gene: TRBV7-9; J gene: TRBJ2-7; clone size: many; CDR3 protein: ASSSRQGSYEQY
V gene: TRBV5-1; J gene: TRBJ2-7; clone size: many; CDR3 protein: ASSFTGTGIYEQY
V gene: TRBV18; J gene: TRBJ2-4; clone size: few; CDR3 protein: ASSLQPGLAGARNIQY
V gene: TRBV4-1; J gene: TRBJ2-5; clone size: .; CDR3 protein: ASSQWALGVERRAGETQY
V gene: TRBV12-3/TRBV12-4; J gene: TRBJ2-5; clone size: .; CDR3 protein: ASSFAGWAETQY
V gene: TRBV20-1; J gene: TRBJ2-7; clone size: .; CDR3 protein: SARDGLAYEQY
V gene: TRBV4-3; J gene: TRBJ2-7; clone size: few; CDR3 protein: ASSQTRQGRVYEQY
V gene: TRBV28; J gene: TRBJ2-3; clone size: many; CDR3 protein: ASRRQGASTDTQY
V gene: TRBV12-3/TRBV12-4; J gene: TRBJ2-5; clone size: few; CDR3 protein: ASCRPGETQY
V gene: TRBV28; J gene: TRBJ2-2; clone size: few; CDR3 protein: ASSFLIGSTGELF
V gene: TRBV29-1; J gene: TRBJ1-2; clone size: .; CDR3 protein: SVEEAGYYGYT
V gene: TRBV3-1; J gene: TRBJ1-4; clone size: .; CDR3 protein: ASSTRQGGGEKLF
V gene: TRBV7-7; J gene: TRBJ2-3; clone size: many; CDR3 protein: ASSLAGGDFDTQY
V gene: TRBV7-9; J gene: TRBJ1-5; clone size: few; CDR3 protein: ASSPGPENQPQH
V gene: TRBV20-1; J gene: TRBJ2-7; clone size: .; CDR3 protein: SARDQGSGYEQY
V gene: TRBV20-1; J gene: TRBJ2-2; clone size: .; CDR3 protein: SARRRRATLVGELF
V gene: TRBV5-5; J gene: TRBJ1-5; clone size: .; CDR3 protein: ASSQGQGPGNQPQH
V gene: TRBV7-2; J gene: TRBJ1-5; clone size: few; CDR3 protein: ASSTTGGRDQPQH
V gene: TRBV4-3; J gene: TRBJ2-3; clone size: few; CDR3 protein: ASSQDQRDHLDTQY
V gene: TRBV27; J gene: TRBJ2-2; clone size: many; CDR3 protein: ASSFGTSGTGELF